This TCR beta chain was sequenced for a study of blood T cell repertoires in COVID-19. Study information: Sample material is recorded as cDNA or gDNA derived from T cells, B-cell-depleted T cells, or PBMCs.

It was during active infection that Seattle patients were enrolled and then longitudinally followed. Original analysis: Nucleated cell number was recorded as an estimate derived from reference gene primer amplification. Only in-frame clones appear in the TCRdb table, and some are missing; sequencing was by immunoSEQ multiplex PCR. The D gene and trimming were derived from the DNA, and the V and J assignments and clone size from that table. The data show some 140,000 clones, more than 75% seen once. The germline V gene has CDR1 LNHDA and CDR2 SQIVND (reference sequence). This CDR3 contains 18 residues. J was trimmed by 5 bases and V by 4 bases; bases with no gene match: 7.

V and J are TRBV19 and TRBJ2-2, with TRBD2 identical over 16 bases. The receptor comes from a woman aged 70-85 years with COVID-19, enrolled during active disease. The sequenced sample consisted of peripheral blood. In DNA, the CDR3 is TGTGCCAGTAGTACCGGGACTAGCGGGGGGGCAGGGACCGGGGAGCTGTTTTTT. Residues: CASSTGTSGGAGTGELFF.